These T cell receptor beta chains were read from a single sample in a study of cytomegalovirus exposure and HLA in healthy donors. The table came from immunoSEQ multiplex PCR; TCRdb's copy has only in-frame clones and leaves some out. The listing contains some 200,000 clones. Source material: PBMCs. The receptors derive from a woman aged 18-35 years in good health and CMV-seropositive. The CDR3 runs from the conserved cysteine through the conserved F or W.

TRBV18	TRBJ1-2	CASSPPNRGNYGYTF
TRBV13	TRBJ2-7	CASSFQSPLGGPITYEQYF
TRBV30	TRBJ1-1	CAWSVEGARYTEAFF
TRBV20-1	TRBJ2-7	CSASSGAQYF
TRBV6-5	TRBJ1-1	CASSTNTEAFF
TRBV13	TRBJ2-7	CASSPRSGAGNYEQYF
TRBV19	TRBJ2-5	CASSSIASYGGETQYF
TRBV14	TRBJ1-2	CASSQDAAGRYGYTF
TRBV5-4	TRBJ2-5	CASSLVQSETQYF
TRBV19	TRBJ1-2	CASIDSSYGYTF